This TCR beta chain is from a study of blood T cell repertoires in COVID-19. The overall study: Acute and convalescent COVID-19 specimens originated in the United States, Italy and Spain. From T cells, B-cell-depleted T cells, or PBMCs came the material, which was cDNA or gDNA.

In the original analysis: Estimates of nucleated cell counts were drawn from the amplification of reference gene primers. Libraries were prepared by immunoSEQ multiplex PCR; TCRdb keeps only in-frame clonotypes and omits some of them. From that table come the V and J calls and clone size; the DNA was used to work out D and trimming. The data show approximately 110,000 clones, with around 79% seen just once and less than 25% held by the top ten. With 0 bases clipped from V and 2 bases from J, the junction kept 1 base outside the gene matches. The CDR3 extends over 15 amino acids. Germline CDR1 SGHDT, CDR2 YYEEEE.

J is TRBJ1-5 and V is TRBV5-6, with TRBD1 identical over 8 bases. This TCR came from an older man with active or convalescent COVID-19. The specimen sequenced was peripheral blood. In DNA, the CDR3 is TGTGCCAGCAGCTTGGGGACAGGGCGCAATCAGCCCCAGCATTTT. Translating it yields CASSLGTGRNQPQHF.